Each of the 28 T cell receptor beta chains below was sequenced from the same sample in a study of cytomegalovirus exposure and HLA in healthy donors. In the PCR, 60 Vbeta and 13 Jbeta primers were used. Measured with immunoSEQ multiplex PCR; TCRdb has only the in-frame clones, and not every one. The table records under 200,000 clones, more than 70% of them present only once. The specimen was PBMCs. These receptors were obtained from a boy aged 10-17 years in good health and CMV-seronegative.

This clone was picked up one time. The chain is built from TRBV28 and TRBJ1-2; a possible D gene is TRBD1 (5 bases). Trimming left V 4 bases short and J 4 bases short, with 16 bases between. CDR1 is MDHEN and CDR2 is SYDVKM in the germline V gene. This CDR3 has 15 residues. The CDR3 DNA is TGTGCCAGCAGTTGGACAATTCAAGAACCCTATGGCTACACCTTC. It yields the protein CASSWTIQEPYGYTF.

This clone was seen a few times. This chain links TRBV2 with TRBJ1-5, with a possible D match to TRBD1 (5 bases). The V gene lost 3 bases and the J gene lost 1 base, with 10 bases spanning the gap. The CDR3 extends over 15 amino acids. Germline loops: CDR1 SNHLY, CDR2 FYNNEI. CDR3 sequence: CASSESQVSNQPQHF. Here the CDR3 DNA reads TGTGCCAGCAGTGAGTCACAGGTGAGCAATCAGCCCCAGCATTTT.

This clone was detected a few times. V is TRBV10-3 and J is TRBJ2-1; 10 positions match TRBD1. Losses at the gene ends were 4 bases for V and 1 base for J; bases not matched to a gene: 7. The CDR3 length is 17 residues. From germline, CDR1 is ENHRY and CDR2 SYGVKD. The CDR3 nucleotides read TGTGCCATCAGTGGACCGGGACAGGGGAAATCCTACAATGAGCAGTTCTTC. This gives the protein CAISGPGQGKSYNEQFF.

The chain carries TRBV6-5 and TRBJ2-5; no clear D. Germline assignment: CDR1 MNHEY and CDR2 SVGAGI. The CDR3 contains 14 residues. Trimming took off 0 bases at V and 7 bases at J, with 12 bases between the two ends. The CDR3 sequence is CASSYSSPPGTQYF. CDR3 in DNA: TGTGCCAGCAGTTACTCGTCACCTCCGGGGACCCAGTACTTC.

V and J are TRBV2 and TRBJ1-1, with 7 bases matching TRBD1. Germline lookup yields CDR1 SNHLY and CDR2 FYNNEI. V lost 4 bases, J lost 1 base, and 3 bases stayed unmatched. This CDR3 spans 14 amino acids. The CDR3 reads CASSGPGGNTEAFF. The CDR3 nucleotides are TGTGCCAGCAGTGGCCCAGGGGGGAACACTGAAGCTTTCTTT.

This rearrangement joins TRBV18 to TRBJ2-7; TRBD2 might be the D (6 bases). Per germline, CDR1 KGHSH and CDR2 LQKENI. V shed 3 bases and J shed 5 bases, with 8 bases lying between them. This CDR3 has 12 residues. CDR3 bases: TGTGCCAGCTCACCGGGAGGCCACGAGCAGTACTTC. Its translation is CASSPGGHEQYF.

About this clone: It is likely a read error, because the conserved phenylalanine at the end of the CDR3 is missing. No DNA is shown, since the ends of the CDR3 on it are uncertain; the CDR3 is the one TCRdb lists. The gene calls are TRBV21-1 and TRBJ1-1. TRBV21-1 is tagged as a pseudogene. The CDR3 has 11 amino acids, counting both end residues. This CDR3 reads CASSNPLRWRS.

The chain couples TRBV7-8 to TRBJ2-7; D unresolved. CDR1 and CDR2 (germline): SGHVS, FQNEAQ. The ends were cut back, 5 bases at V and 1 base at J, with 9 bases in the middle. CDR3 size: 13 residues. The CDR3 region is CASSKTDSYEQYF. As DNA, the CDR3 is TGTGCCAGCAGCAAGACTGATTCCTACGAGCAGTACTTC.

The chain recombines TRBV18 with TRBJ1-5, with 8 bases identical to TRBD1. The CDR3 is 15 residues long. V lost 3 bases and J lost 1; bases outside the gene matches: 2. Germline V lookup: CDR1 KGHSH, CDR2 LQKENI. Here the CDR3 reads CASSPGQASNQPQHF. In nucleotides, the CDR3 is TGTGCCAGCTCACCGGGACAGGCAAGCAATCAGCCCCAGCATTTT. Filled out from reference TRBV18 and TRBJ1-5, the complete variable domain reads NAGVMQNPRHLVRRRGQEARLRCSPMKGHSHVYWYRQLPEEGLKFMVYLQKENIIDESGMPKERFSAEFPKEGPSILRIQQVVRGDSAAYFCASSPGQASNQPQHFGDGTRLSIL.

This clone showed up just once. V usage is TRBV12-5 and J usage is TRBJ2-1, with D tentatively TRBD2 (5 bases). Germline values: CDR1 LGHNT, CDR2 FRNRAP. Trimming pared 7 bases from V and 4 bases from J, leaving 11 bases between. This CDR3 is built from 13 residues. CDR3 sequence: CASVRGNYNEQFF. In DNA form, the CDR3 reads TGTGCTAGTGTACGGGGTAATTACAATGAGCAGTTCTTC.

This rearrangement joins TRBV19 to TRBJ1-1, with TRBD1 identical over 7 bases. The CDR3 contains 14 residues. V gave up 3 bases and J gave up 6 bases; unmatched junction bases: 7. Germline V gives CDR1 LNHDA, CDR2 SQIVND (reference sequence). CDR3 in amino acids: CASSMMRQGPEAFF. The CDR3 coding sequence is TGTGCCAGTAGTATGATGAGACAGGGACCTGAAGCTTTCTTT.

This chain joins TRBV6-5 and TRBJ2-7; the D gene is possibly TRBD1 (5 bases). The CDR3 has 15 residues. Looked up from germline, CDR1 is MNHEY and CDR2 is SVGAGI. Deletions cut 7 bases from V and 1 base from J, with 17 bases between. The CDR3: CASTDKDKGSYEQYF. The CDR3 DNA sequence: TGTGCCAGCACCGACAAGGACAAAGGTTCCTACGAGCAGTACTTC.

V usage is TRBV30 and J usage is TRBJ1-2; no clear D. CDR3 length equals 12 residues. Germline lookup yields CDR1 GTSNPN and CDR2 SVGIG (reference sequence). With 2 bases removed from V and 7 bases from J, the gap between germline ends came to 11 bases. This CDR3 reads CAWSLGVAGYTF. The CDR3 nucleotides read TGTGCCTGGAGTTTGGGAGTAGCTGGCTACACCTTC.

The DNA of the CDR3 is TGTGCCAGCAGCATAAGCCCCGGGGACAGCGCGAACACTGAAGCTTTCTTT. Its translation: CASSISPGDSANTEAFF. V gene TRBV9 combines with J gene TRBJ1-1; 7 positions agree with TRBD1. Germline-derived CDR1 and CDR2 are SGDLS and YYNGEE. V lost 4 bases and J lost 1; bases outside the gene matches: 13. The CDR3 runs 17 residues.

V usage is TRBV30 and J usage is TRBJ2-5; the D gene is possibly TRBD2 (6 bases). The CDR3 has 12 residues. CDR1 is GTSNPN, CDR2 SVGIG, per germline (reference sequence). V was shortened by 4 bases and J by 6 bases, with 12 bases between the two germline ends. The CDR3 bases are TGTGCCTGGAAGGAGGGGATGAAGACCCAGTACTTC. Translated, it gives CAWKEGMKTQYF.

V gene TRBV2 combines with J gene TRBJ1-4; possible D gene TRBD1, 6 bases. There are 17 residues in the CDR3. CDR1 is SNHLY, CDR2 FYNNEI, per germline. Trimming removed 5 bases from V and 5 bases from J, with 21 bases in between. Written as DNA, the CDR3 is TGTGCCAGCAGTACCGGGGCGGGGGCGGAATCCAATGAAAAACTGTTTTTT. It is translated as CASSTGAGAESNEKLFF. The whole variable domain, filled in from reference TRBV2 and TRBJ1-4, reads EPEVTQTPSHQVTQMGQEVILRCVPISNHLYFYWYRQILGQKVEFLVSFYNNEISEKSEIFDDQFSVERPDGSNFTLKIRSTKLEDSAMYFCASSTGAGAESNEKLFFGSGTQLSVL.

The chain has TRBV19 and TRBJ1-2, with D unclear. Germline values: CDR1 LNHDA, CDR2 SQIVND (reference sequence). Trimming stripped 3 bases from V and 0 bases from J, with 8 bases between. The CDR3 length is 14 residues. CDR3 residues: CASSMEISNYGYTF. The DNA of the CDR3 is TGTGCCAGTAGTATGGAGATCTCTAACTATGGCTACACCTTC. Looking up the rest from reference TRBV19 and TRBJ1-2 gives the full variable domain: DGGITQSPKYLFRKEGQNVTLSCEQNLNHDAMYWYRQDPGQGLRLIYYSQIVNDFQKGDIAEGYSVSREKKESFPLTVTSAQKNPTAFYLCASSMEISNYGYTFGSGTRLTVV.

A single count supports this clone. The chain carries TRBV29-1 and TRBJ2-7; D not certain. Trimming cost V 4 bases and J 4 bases, with 14 bases left between them. This CDR3 spans 13 amino acids. Germline-derived CDR1 and CDR2 are SQVTM and ANQGSEA. The CDR3 region has the DNA TGCAGCGTTGCCCAATCCACTCGATACGAGCAGTACTTC. It translates to CSVAQSTRYEQYF.

The chain carries TRBV5-4 and TRBJ1-2, with 10 bases aligning to TRBD1. Trimming at V came to 4 bases and at J to 0 bases, leaving 3 bases not matched to a gene. Germline lookup yields CDR1 SGHNT and CDR2 YYREEE (reference sequence). The CDR3 extends over 15 amino acids. CDR3: CASSVDRGPNYGYTF. The DNA of the CDR3 is TGTGCCAGCAGCGTCGACAGGGGGCCTAACTATGGCTACACCTTC.

Only a few counts were recorded for this clone. The rearrangement joins TRBV29-1 to TRBJ1-1, with a possible D match to TRBD1 (6 bases). The ends were cut back, 6 bases at V and 1 base at J, with 9 bases in the middle. Germline assignment: CDR1 SQVTM and CDR2 ANQGSEA. This CDR3 is 12 amino acids long. The CDR3 protein is CSVGAGNTEAFF. CDR3 DNA sequence: TGCAGCGTGGGGGCAGGGAACACTGAAGCTTTCTTT. Supplemented by reference TRBV29-1 and TRBJ1-1, the full variable domain reads SAVISQKPSRDICQRGTSLTIQCQVDSQVTMMFWYRQQPGQSLTLIATANQGSEATYESGFVIDKFPISRPNLTFSTLTVSNMSPEDSSIYLCSVGAGNTEAFFGQGTRLTVV.

V gene TRBV7-9 combines with J gene TRBJ2-5; D call uncertain. CDR1 and CDR2 from the germline V gene are SEHNR and FQNEAQ (reference sequence). CDR3 length equals 15 residues. V gave up 6 bases and J gave up 3 bases, with 17 bases separating them. The CDR3 loop reads CASSLQAAWEETQYF. CDR3 DNA: TGTGCCAGCAGTTTACAAGCAGCGTGGGAAGAGACCCAGTACTTC.

The chain couples TRBV27 to TRBJ1-5; no firm D call. CDR1 and CDR2 from the germline V gene are MNHEY and SMNVEV (reference sequence). This CDR3 is 14 amino acids long. Trimming cost V 5 bases and J 0 bases, with 8 bases left between them. CDR3 sequence (DNA): TGTGCCAGCAGTCCCACAAGTAGCAATCAGCCCCAGCATTTT. Translated, it gives CASSPTSSNQPQHF.

This clone was seen only a few times. V and J are TRBV2 and TRBJ2-2, with 8 bases identical to TRBD2. CDR1 is SNHLY, CDR2 FYNNEI, per germline. The trim removed 7 bases at V and 6 bases at J, leaving 10 bases unmatched. The CDR3 is made up of 15 amino acids. This CDR3 reads CASTGTDSGAGELFF. The CDR3 coding sequence is TGTGCCAGCACCGGTACCGATAGCGGGGCCGGGGAGCTGTTTTTT.

CDR3 amino acids: CAWSVLGVGTDTQYF. The CDR3 nucleotides are TGTGCCTGGAGTGTACTAGGTGTGGGCACAGATACGCAGTATTTT. The V call is TRBV30, the J call TRBJ2-3; a possible D gene is TRBD2 (5 bases). CDR3 length: 15 amino acids. The V end lost 0 bases, the J end lost 1 base, and 11 bases lay between the germline ends. The germline CDR1 and CDR2 sequences are GTSNPN and SVGIG (reference sequence).

CDR3 loop: CASSLAAGEQYF. The CDR3 DNA reads as TGTGCCAGCAGTTTAGCGGCGGGCGAGCAGTACTTC. The chain links TRBV27 to TRBJ2-7; the D gene is possibly TRBD2 (5 bases). Trimming left V 2 bases short and J 6 bases short, with 8 bases between. The CDR3 is 12 residues long. CDR1 and CDR2 (germline): MNHEY, SMNVEV (reference sequence).

DNA of the CDR3: TGTGCCTCCACAGGGAGATCCCCAGATACGCAGTATTTT. Residues: CASTGRSPDTQYF. V usage is TRBV30 and J usage is TRBJ2-3, with TRBD1 as a possible D gene (6 bases). In germline, CDR1 is GTSNPN, CDR2 SVGIG (reference sequence). This CDR3 region has 13 residues. V shed 7 bases and J shed 4 bases, with 15 bases lying between them.

CDR3 protein: CASSLNRPRTEAFF. The CDR3 nucleotides are TGTGCCAGCAGTTTAAATCGACCGAGGACTGAAGCTTTCTTT. This sequence joins TRBV27 and TRBJ1-1; D unresolved. The V gene's germline CDR1 is MNHEY and CDR2 SMNVEV (reference sequence). This CDR3 has 14 residues. The ends were cut back, 2 bases at V and 5 bases at J, with 12 bases in the middle.

CDR3 sequence (DNA): TGTGCCAGTAGTATCCAGGGCTCGGGGAACACTGAAGCTTTCTTT. Residues: CASSIQGSGNTEAFF. This rearrangement joins TRBV19 to TRBJ1-1; tentative D call: TRBD1 (5 bases). The CDR3 is 15 amino acids. V lost 3 bases and J lost 1, with 12 bases in between. Germline loops: CDR1 LNHDA, CDR2 SQIVND (reference sequence).